These T cell receptor beta chains were read from a single sample in a study of Graves' ophthalmopathy and Graves' hyperthyroidism. Each CDR3 protein is one row after TCRdb ran MiXCR on the multiplex PCR reads. This sample has about 1.1 million distinct CDR3 sequences, with around a third found just once. The sequenced sample was peripheral blood or thyroid tissue (not recorded which). Receptors were obtained from an adult man with Graves' hyperthyroidism. Each CDR3 is given with its conserved first and last residue. The order of the fields is clone size, J gene, D gene, V gene, CDR3 protein, CDR3 DNA. The D gene is left open where the match is weak. A clone size is listed for some rows: how often the clone was seen (once, few, many), or a class if it is expanded.

clone_size: many
j_call: TRBJ1-1
d_call: -
v_call: TRBV2
cdr3_aa: CASSESSGRGTEAFF
cdr3_nt: TGTGCCAGCAGTGAATCTTCGGGGCGAGGCACTGAAGCTTTCTTT

clone_size: many
j_call: TRBJ2-5
d_call: TRBD2
v_call: TRBV20-1
cdr3_aa: CSARGTIQETQYF
cdr3_nt: TGCAGTGCTAGGGGGACTATTCAAGAGACCCAGTACTTC

clone_size: few
j_call: TRBJ1-1
d_call: -
v_call: TRBV4-1
cdr3_aa: CASNPAANTEAFF
cdr3_nt: TGTGCCAGCAATCCGGCAGCGAACACTGAAGCTTTCTTT

clone_size: many
j_call: TRBJ2-7
d_call: -
v_call: TRBV20-1
cdr3_aa: CSARDDEQYF
cdr3_nt: TGCAGTGCTAGAGATGACGAGCAGTACTTC

clone_size: many
j_call: TRBJ1-1
d_call: -
v_call: TRBV15
cdr3_aa: CATSGARGNTEAFF
cdr3_nt: TGTGCCACCAGCGGGGCTAGGGGGAACACTGAAGCTTTCTTT

clone_size: many
j_call: TRBJ1-6
d_call: -
v_call: TRBV12-3/TRBV12-4
cdr3_aa: CASSFTEQGSSPLHF
cdr3_nt: TGTGCCAGCAGTTTTACCGAACAGGGATCCTCACCCCTCCACTTT

clone_size: few
j_call: TRBJ1-1
d_call: -
v_call: TRBV10-3
cdr3_aa: CAISESQLATEAFF
cdr3_nt: TGTGCCATCAGTGAGTCGCAGCTAGCCACTGAAGCTTTCTTT

clone_size: many
j_call: TRBJ1-6
d_call: TRBD1
v_call: TRBV5-1
cdr3_aa: CASSEGGGRQGTPLHF
cdr3_nt: TGCGCCAGCAGCGAAGGCGGTGGGCGACAGGGAACACCCCTCCACTTT

clone_size: many
j_call: TRBJ1-4
d_call: TRBD1
v_call: TRBV9
cdr3_aa: CASSAGGGTGDEKLFF
cdr3_nt: TGTGCCAGCAGCGCCGGGGGAGGGACAGGGGATGAAAAACTGTTTTTT

clone_size: few
j_call: TRBJ1-1
d_call: -
v_call: TRBV6-2/TRBV6-3
cdr3_aa: CASIPGPLNTEAFF
cdr3_nt: TGTGCCAGCATACCTGGGCCCCTGAACACTGAAGCTTTCTTT

clone_size: -
j_call: TRBJ2-2
d_call: TRBD2
v_call: TRBV7-2
cdr3_aa: CASSSGLAGTGELFF
cdr3_nt: TGTGCCAGCAGCTCTGGACTAGCGGGGACCGGGGAGCTGTTTTTT

clone_size: few
j_call: TRBJ2-7
d_call: TRBD2
v_call: TRBV7-9
cdr3_aa: CAPGGRGYEQYF
cdr3_nt: TGTGCCCCTGGCGGGAGGGGCTACGAGCAGTACTTC

clone_size: -
j_call: TRBJ1-6
d_call: -
v_call: TRBV15
cdr3_aa: CATSRNRESADYLSPLHF
cdr3_nt: TGTGCCACCAGCAGAAACCGGGAAAGTGCGGACTACCTTTCACCCCTCCACTTT

clone_size: many
j_call: TRBJ1-3
d_call: -
v_call: TRBV7-9
cdr3_aa: CASSLGGGVPGNTIYF
cdr3_nt: TGTGCCAGCAGCTTAGGGGGCGGCGTCCCTGGAAACACCATATATTTT

clone_size: -
j_call: TRBJ1-1
d_call: -
v_call: TRBV29-1
cdr3_aa: CSARGVAFF
cdr3_nt: TGCAGCGCCCGTGGGGTAGCTTTCTTT

clone_size: -
j_call: TRBJ1-1
d_call: -
v_call: TRBV29-1
cdr3_aa: CSSFRDGNTEAFF
cdr3_nt: TGCAGCAGTTTCAGGGACGGAAACACTGAAGCTTTCTTT

clone_size: -
j_call: TRBJ2-2
d_call: TRBD1
v_call: TRBV5-1
cdr3_aa: CASSFGQGFSGELFF
cdr3_nt: TGCGCCAGCAGCTTTGGACAGGGGTTCTCCGGGGAGCTGTTTTTT

clone_size: few
j_call: TRBJ2-7
d_call: -
v_call: TRBV19
cdr3_aa: CASSAHPYYEQYF
cdr3_nt: TGTGCCAGTAGTGCCCACCCCTACTACGAGCAGTACTTC

clone_size: many
j_call: TRBJ1-5
d_call: TRBD1
v_call: TRBV5-4
cdr3_aa: CASSLHRQGEEDYSNQPQHF
cdr3_nt: TGTGCCAGCAGCTTACACCGACAGGGTGAAGAGGACTATAGCAATCAGCCCCAGCATTTT

clone_size: few
j_call: TRBJ2-5
d_call: -
v_call: TRBV7-9
cdr3_aa: CASSPEIGGTQYF
cdr3_nt: TGTGCCAGCAGCCCCGAAATCGGGGGGACCCAGTACTTC

clone_size: -
j_call: TRBJ2-2
d_call: -
v_call: TRBV28
cdr3_aa: CASELGFGELFF
cdr3_nt: TGTGCCAGCGAGTTGGGCTTCGGGGAGCTGTTTTTT

clone_size: -
j_call: TRBJ1-6
d_call: -
v_call: TRBV7-9
cdr3_aa: CASNARDLGISPLHF
cdr3_nt: TGTGCCAGCAACGCCCGGGATCTAGGGATTTCACCCCTCCACTTT

clone_size: many
j_call: TRBJ2-5
d_call: TRBD1
v_call: TRBV7-9
cdr3_aa: CASRTGEETQYF
cdr3_nt: TGTGCCAGTAGGACAGGAGAAGAGACCCAGTACTTC

clone_size: -
j_call: TRBJ1-1
d_call: -
v_call: TRBV20-1
cdr3_aa: CSALSARVVTEAFF
cdr3_nt: TGCAGTGCACTTTCCGCCCGGGTTGTCACTGAAGCTTTCTTT

clone_size: few
j_call: TRBJ2-7
d_call: -
v_call: TRBV12-3/TRBV12-4
cdr3_aa: CASSLIASYEQYF
cdr3_nt: TGTGCCAGCAGTTTAATCGCATCCTACGAGCAGTACTTC

clone_size: once
j_call: TRBJ2-5
d_call: -
v_call: TRBV5-4
cdr3_aa: CASSLGGIAKETQYF
cdr3_nt: TGTGCCAGCAGCTTGGGTGGGATCGCCAAAGAGACCCAGTACTTC

clone_size: many
j_call: TRBJ1-2
d_call: TRBD1
v_call: TRBV2
cdr3_aa: CASSSSTGGYGYTF
cdr3_nt: TGTGCCAGCAGTTCCTCGACAGGGGGCTATGGCTACACCTTC

clone_size: -
j_call: TRBJ1-1
d_call: TRBD1
v_call: TRBV28
cdr3_aa: CASSLTDRFAEAFF
cdr3_nt: TGTGCCAGCAGCCTCACGGACAGGTTTGCTGAAGCTTTCTTT

clone_size: few
j_call: TRBJ1-1
d_call: -
v_call: TRBV7-9
cdr3_aa: CASSLGHQKAEAFF
cdr3_nt: TGTGCCAGCAGCTTGGGACACCAGAAGGCTGAAGCTTTCTTT

clone_size: many
j_call: TRBJ1-4
d_call: TRBD1
v_call: TRBV7-9
cdr3_aa: CASSPNRDRAEKLFF
cdr3_nt: TGTGCCAGCAGCCCAAACCGGGACAGGGCTGAAAAACTGTTTTTT

clone_size: many
j_call: TRBJ1-6
d_call: TRBD1
v_call: TRBV6-5
cdr3_aa: CASSYVQGDNSPLHF
cdr3_nt: TGTGCCAGCAGTTACGTCCAGGGGGATAATTCACCCCTCCACTTT

clone_size: -
j_call: TRBJ2-5
d_call: TRBD2
v_call: TRBV29-1
cdr3_aa: CSVETSGGAWETQYF
cdr3_nt: TGCAGCGTTGAAACTAGCGGGGGGGCGTGGGAGACCCAGTACTTC

clone_size: many
j_call: TRBJ2-7
d_call: -
v_call: TRBV7-2
cdr3_aa: CASSLVGEGRYEQYF
cdr3_nt: TGTGCCAGCAGCTTAGTTGGAGAGGGTCGCTACGAGCAGTACTTC

clone_size: -
j_call: TRBJ1-4
d_call: -
v_call: TRBV15
cdr3_aa: CATSRVGAVEKLFF
cdr3_nt: TGTGCCACCAGCAGAGTCGGGGCGGTTGAAAAACTGTTTTTT

clone_size: -
j_call: TRBJ1-1
d_call: TRBD1
v_call: TRBV2
cdr3_aa: CASRTGAMDEAFF
cdr3_nt: TGTGCCAGCCGGACAGGGGCGATGGATGAAGCTTTCTTT

clone_size: -
j_call: TRBJ1-4
d_call: -
v_call: TRBV14
cdr3_aa: CASSLGPSSEKLFF
cdr3_nt: TGTGCCAGCAGCCTGGGACCGAGTAGTGAAAAACTGTTTTTT

clone_size: many
j_call: TRBJ2-5
d_call: -
v_call: TRBV20-1
cdr3_aa: CSASTSPTETQYF
cdr3_nt: TGCAGTGCTAGTACTAGCCCCACAGAGACCCAGTACTTC

clone_size: -
j_call: TRBJ1-5
d_call: TRBD1
v_call: TRBV7-2
cdr3_aa: CASSLGMGQGAVRSNQPQHF
cdr3_nt: TGTGCCAGCAGCTTAGGGATGGGACAGGGGGCCGTGAGGAGCAATCAGCCCCAGCATTTT

clone_size: -
j_call: TRBJ2-7
d_call: TRBD2
v_call: TRBV29-1
cdr3_aa: CSVGGTSGIEQYF
cdr3_nt: TGCAGCGTGGGTGGGACTAGCGGGATTGAGCAGTACTTC

clone_size: -
j_call: TRBJ1-5
d_call: TRBD1
v_call: TRBV10-2
cdr3_aa: CASSETGDSNQPQHF
cdr3_nt: TGCGCCAGCAGTGAGACAGGGGATAGCAATCAGCCCCAGCATTTT

clone_size: -
j_call: TRBJ1-6
d_call: -
v_call: TRBV3-1
cdr3_aa: CASSQGPPGSPLHF
cdr3_nt: TGTGCCAGCAGCCAAGGACCTCCGGGATCACCCCTCCACTTT

clone_size: -
j_call: TRBJ1-5
d_call: -
v_call: TRBV29-1
cdr3_aa: CSLANNQPQHF
cdr3_nt: TGCAGCTTAGCCAACAATCAGCCCCAGCATTTT

clone_size: few
j_call: TRBJ1-1
d_call: TRBD1
v_call: TRBV27
cdr3_aa: CASSPRQGPEAFF
cdr3_nt: TGTGCCAGCAGTCCCAGACAGGGTCCTGAAGCTTTCTTT

clone_size: once
j_call: TRBJ1-3
d_call: -
v_call: TRBV3-1
cdr3_aa: CASSPYLLGRSSGNTIYF
cdr3_nt: TGTGCCAGCAGCCCATACTTACTGGGACGGAGCTCTGGAAACACCATATATTTT

clone_size: many
j_call: TRBJ2-7
d_call: TRBD2
v_call: TRBV19
cdr3_aa: CASSRGLAVSYEQYF
cdr3_nt: TGTGCCAGCAGCAGGGGACTAGCGGTCTCCTACGAGCAGTACTTC

clone_size: many
j_call: TRBJ1-1
d_call: -
v_call: TRBV28
cdr3_aa: CASSLRTEAFF
cdr3_nt: TGTGCCAGCAGCTTAAGAACTGAAGCTTTCTTT

clone_size: -
j_call: TRBJ2-7
d_call: -
v_call: TRBV7-9
cdr3_aa: CASSPSWGQNYEQYF
cdr3_nt: TGTGCCAGCAGCCCGTCATGGGGCCAGAACTACGAGCAGTACTTC

clone_size: -
j_call: TRBJ2-7
d_call: TRBD1
v_call: TRBV10-3
cdr3_aa: CAISQGTGLEQYF
cdr3_nt: TGTGCCATCAGCCAAGGGACAGGGCTCGAGCAGTACTTC

clone_size: many
j_call: TRBJ2-2
d_call: -
v_call: TRBV7-3
cdr3_aa: CASSPKGGGGDLFF
cdr3_nt: TGTGCCAGCAGCCCGAAGGGGGGGGGCGGTGACCTGTTTTTT

clone_size: many
j_call: TRBJ1-6
d_call: -
v_call: TRBV7-2
cdr3_aa: CASSLNRSPLHF
cdr3_nt: TGTGCCAGCAGCCTTAATCGTTCACCCCTCCACTTT

clone_size: few
j_call: TRBJ2-2
d_call: -
v_call: TRBV20-1
cdr3_aa: CSARAKGGPGELFF
cdr3_nt: TGCAGTGCTAGGGCCAAAGGGGGGCCCGGGGAGCTGTTTTTT

clone_size: few
j_call: TRBJ2-7
d_call: TRBD1
v_call: TRBV11-2
cdr3_aa: CASSLDRGGQGTYEQYF
cdr3_nt: TGTGCCAGCAGCTTGGATCGAGGGGGCCAAGGGACCTACGAGCAGTACTTC

clone_size: -
j_call: TRBJ2-5
d_call: TRBD1
v_call: TRBV29-1
cdr3_aa: CSVEPGTVQETQYF
cdr3_nt: TGCAGCGTTGAACCCGGGACAGTCCAAGAGACCCAGTACTTC

clone_size: -
j_call: TRBJ2-7
d_call: TRBD2
v_call: TRBV6-6
cdr3_aa: CASRITSGSDEQYF
cdr3_nt: TGTGCCAGCAGAATAACTAGCGGGAGTGACGAGCAGTACTTC